A few counts support the clone carrying this TCR beta chain. Other DNA sequences of this sample code for an identical CDR3. Profiling relied on immunoSEQ multiplex PCR, and the TCRdb table lists in-frame clones only, not all of them. The sample carries fewer than 350,000 clones, around 88% recorded once. Germline V gene sequence: CDR1 LNHDA, CDR2 SQIVND (reference sequence). This CDR3 has 12 amino acids. The germline V and J ends were trimmed by 4 bases and 1 base, with 4 bases remaining between them. The source of the sample is a study of blood T cell repertoires in COVID-19. Study information: The study drew acute and convalescent COVID-19 samples from the United States, Italy and Spain. T cells, B-cell-depleted T cells, or PBMCs supplied cDNA or gDNA.

Donors in Cohort 3 counted as recovered after two negative PCRs, clearance, or symptom resolution. This clonotype was sampled from a woman between 40 and 50 years old who had recovered from COVID-19. This rearrangement joins TRBV19 to TRBJ1-1; D is uncertain. Source material: PBMCs or T cells enriched from blood (not recorded which). CDR3 protein: CASSTGNTEAFF. CDR3 nucleotides: TGTGCCAGTAGTACGGGGAACACTGAAGCTTTCTTT.